The following is a T cell receptor (beta chain) sequence with its context. Germline-derived CDR1 and CDR2 are MNHEY and SVGEGT. The CDR3 is 15 amino acids. V gave up 4 bases and J gave up 0 bases, with 10 bases separating them. This specimen belongs to a study of blood T cell repertoires in COVID-19. This table comes from immunoSEQ multiplex PCR, and its TCRdb copy is limited to in-frame clones, with some not included. The sample includes fewer than 200,000 clones, around 86% of them seen just once. The V call is TRBV6-2 or TRBV6-3, the J call TRBJ1-3; tentative D call: TRBD1 (5 bases). The sample was PBMCs or T cells enriched from blood (not recorded which). This TCR was recovered from a middle-aged woman in a cohort exposed to, infected with or recovered from COVID-19 (not recorded which). In DNA form, the CDR3 reads TGTGCCAGCAGTTTCGATCAGGGCTCTGGAAACACCATATATTTT. As protein: CASSFDQGSGNTIYF.